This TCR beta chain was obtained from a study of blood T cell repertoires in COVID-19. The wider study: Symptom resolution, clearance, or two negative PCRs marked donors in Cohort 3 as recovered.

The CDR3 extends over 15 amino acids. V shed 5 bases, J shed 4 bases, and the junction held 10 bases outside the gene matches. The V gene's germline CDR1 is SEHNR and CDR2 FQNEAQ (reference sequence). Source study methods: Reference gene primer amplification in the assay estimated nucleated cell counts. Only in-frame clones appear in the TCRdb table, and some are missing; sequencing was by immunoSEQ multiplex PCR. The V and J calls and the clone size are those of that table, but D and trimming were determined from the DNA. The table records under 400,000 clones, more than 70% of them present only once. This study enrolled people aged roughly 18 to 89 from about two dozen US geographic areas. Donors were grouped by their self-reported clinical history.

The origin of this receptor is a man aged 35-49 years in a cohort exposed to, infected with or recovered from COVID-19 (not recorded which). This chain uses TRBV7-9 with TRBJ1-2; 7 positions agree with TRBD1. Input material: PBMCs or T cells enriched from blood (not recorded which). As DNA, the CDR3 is TGTGCCAGCAGCCGCCTTGAGGGGGCGATCTATGGCTACACCTTC. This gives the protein CASSRLEGAIYGYTF.